This is a list of T cell receptor beta chains from one sample in a study of blood T cell repertoires in COVID-19. Here immunoSEQ multiplex PCR was the method, and the copy in TCRdb shows in-frame clones only, minus some. The sample holds approximately 250,000 clones, about 80% seen once. The sample was PBMCs or T cells enriched from blood (not recorded which). These receptors came from a man aged 40-49 years who had recovered from COVID-19. CDR3s include the opening cysteine and the closing phenylalanine or tryptophan. The order of the fields is D gene, J gene, clone size, V gene, CDR3 protein, CDR3 DNA. The D gene is left open where the match is weak. Clone sizes are given selectively: once, few, many, or a class where the clone is expanded.

>NA|TRBJ2-3|NA|TRBV27
CASSLLGLNTDTQYF
TGTGCCAGCAGTTTACTTGGACTAAACACAGATACGCAGTATTTT
>TRBD1|TRBJ1-1|NA|TRBV2
CASSKTGVYTEAFF
TGTGCCAGCAGTAAGACAGGGGTGTACACTGAAGCTTTCTTT
>NA|TRBJ1-1|NA|TRBV7-9
CASSSIQRENTEAFF
TGTGCCAGCAGCTCTATACAACGGGAGAACACTGAAGCTTTCTTT
>NA|TRBJ2-1|NA|TRBV29-1
CSVPGTGYSYNEQFF
TGCAGCGTCCCAGGTACAGGGTATTCCTACAATGAGCAGTTCTTC
>NA|TRBJ1-3|NA|TRBV9
CASSVDAGRSSGNTIYF
TGTGCCAGCAGCGTAGACGCGGGACGGAGCTCTGGAAACACCATATATTTT
>TRBD1|TRBJ2-1|NA|TRBV18
CASSRTGTENEQFF
TGTGCCAGCTCCCGAACAGGGACAGAGAATGAGCAGTTCTTC
>NA|TRBJ2-1|NA|TRBV28
CASSLLGATGENEQFF
TGTGCCAGCAGTTTACTTGGGGCCACAGGTGAGAATGAGCAGTTCTTC
>NA|TRBJ1-5|NA|TRBV10-2
CASTYGGNQPQHF
TGCGCCAGCACCTACGGTGGCAATCAGCCCCAGCATTTT
>NA|TRBJ1-1|few|TRBV4-1
CASSHTDRANTEAFF
TGCGCCAGCAGCCACACGGACAGAGCGAACACTGAAGCTTTCTTT
>TRBD1|TRBJ1-2|NA|TRBV28
CASRRTGGGGYTF
TGTGCCAGCAGGCGGACAGGTGGAGGTGGCTACACCTTC
>TRBD1|TRBJ2-7|NA|TRBV5-1
CASSWRQGFYEQYF
TGCGCCAGCAGCTGGCGACAGGGTTTCTACGAGCAGTACTTC
>NA|TRBJ2-7|NA|TRBV15
CATSRDPSSMDEQYF
TGTGCCACCAGCAGAGATCCGTCTAGCATGGACGAGCAGTACTTC
>NA|TRBJ2-1|NA|TRBV2
CASSGEMGKPFF
TGTGCCAGCAGTGGGGAGATGGGAAAGCCGTTCTTC
>TRBD1|TRBJ2-7|NA|TRBV25-1
CASSPGGTGGHEQYF
TGTGCCAGCAGTCCCGGCGGGACAGGGGGTCACGAGCAGTACTTC
>TRBD2|TRBJ2-1|NA|TRBV29-1
CSVGPTSGTNNEQFF
TGCAGCGTTGGGCCGACTAGCGGGACGAACAATGAGCAGTTCTTC
>NA|TRBJ2-1|NA|TRBV5-1
CASSLRSGGGVEQFF
TGCGCCAGCAGCTTGCGATCGGGAGGGGGCGTTGAGCAGTTCTTC
>TRBD1|TRBJ2-7|NA|TRBV2
CASWQGGAYEQYF
TGTGCCAGCTGGCAAGGGGGCGCCTACGAGCAGTACTTC
>NA|TRBJ2-7|NA|TRBV11-2
CASSLSAISYEQYF
TGTGCCAGCAGCTTATCTGCGATCTCCTACGAGCAGTACTTC
>NA|TRBJ1-5|NA|TRBV28
CASRHRDPLNQPQHF
TGTGCCAGCAGACACAGGGACCCTCTCAATCAGCCCCAGCATTTT
>NA|TRBJ1-5|few|TRBV11-2
CASSPMPGVQPQHF
TGTGCCAGCAGCCCGATGCCAGGGGTTCAGCCCCAGCATTTT
>NA|TRBJ1-2|NA|TRBV29-1
CSVYQFGQSYGYTF
TGCAGCGTTTATCAGTTCGGACAGTCTTATGGCTACACCTTC
>NA|TRBJ1-5|NA|TRBV6-5
CASSQDRNSNQPQHF
TGTGCCAGCAGCCAGGACAGAAATAGCAATCAGCCCCAGCATTTT
>TRBD1|TRBJ2-7|NA|TRBV25-1
CASRDRGSSYEQYF
TGTGCCAGCAGAGACAGGGGGAGCTCCTACGAGCAGTACTTC